This T cell receptor (beta chain) was retrieved from a study of beta chain features in type 1 diabetes. Trimming removed 5 bases at V and 0 bases at J, with 10 bases between. The CDR3 sequence is 14 residues long. From germline, CDR1 is SEHNR and CDR2 FQNEAQ (reference sequence). A remark on this clone: Its antigen is not known.

Via the markers CD45RO/CCR7/CD25/CD127/CD95/CD27, stem cell-like memory, regulatory, central memory and naive CD4+ cells were sorted. Study-wide results and caveats: Naive, central memory and regulatory TCRB repertoires appeared more similar among patients than healthy donors.

Every isolated RNA sample was fully reverse transcribed, so sequencing captured expressed TCRB transcripts. The assay was immunoSEQ multiplex PCR, and TCRdb's table has in-frame clones only and misses some. The sample records a few hundred thousand clones, about 16% being singletons. The TCR comes from a woman under 30 in good health. V gene TRBV7-9 combines with J gene TRBJ1-1; possible D gene TRBD1, 6 bases. The sequenced sample was naive CD4+ T cells from blood. The chain's CDR3 is CASSQGHLNTEAFF. Written as DNA, the CDR3 is TGTGCCAGCAGCCAGGGACATTTGAACACTGAAGCTTTCTTT.